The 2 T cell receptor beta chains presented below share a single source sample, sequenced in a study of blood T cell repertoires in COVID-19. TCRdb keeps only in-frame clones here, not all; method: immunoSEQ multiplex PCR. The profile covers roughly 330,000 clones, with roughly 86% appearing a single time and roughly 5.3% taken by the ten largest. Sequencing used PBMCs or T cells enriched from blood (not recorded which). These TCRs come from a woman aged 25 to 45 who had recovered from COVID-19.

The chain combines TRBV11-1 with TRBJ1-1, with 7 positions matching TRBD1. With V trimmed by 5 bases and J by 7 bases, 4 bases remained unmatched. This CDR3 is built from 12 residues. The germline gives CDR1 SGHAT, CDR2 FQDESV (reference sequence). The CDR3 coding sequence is TGTGCCAGCAGCCGACAGGGCAATGAAGCTTTCTTT. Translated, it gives CASSRQGNEAFF.

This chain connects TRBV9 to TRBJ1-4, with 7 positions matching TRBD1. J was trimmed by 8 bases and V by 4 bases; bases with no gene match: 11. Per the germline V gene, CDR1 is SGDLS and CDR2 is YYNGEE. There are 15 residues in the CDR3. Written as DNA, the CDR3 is TGTGCCAGCAGCCTACAGGGGATGGCGGGGGAAAAACTGTTTTTT. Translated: CASSLQGMAGEKLFF.